One sample yielded the 19 T cell receptor beta chains listed below, sequenced in a study of identical twins. TCRdb used MiXCR to reprocess the 5' RACE reads, holding one entry per CDR3 protein. The sample yields around 550,000 distinct CDR3 sequences, over 12% seen once. These same records also appear under a second study, on yellow fever vaccine responses in identical twins.

Specimen: CD4+ T cells sorted from blood. The receptors stem from a woman aged 18-29 years in good health.

J is TRBJ2-7 and V is TRBV4-1, with unresolved D. The V gene's germline CDR1 is MGHRA and CDR2 YSYEKL. The germline V and J ends were trimmed by 3 bases and 7 bases, with 13 bases remaining between them. The CDR3 runs 13 residues. Here the CDR3 DNA reads TGCGCCAGCAGCCAGGATAGGCCGAGGGAGCAGTACTTC. Amino acid sequence: CASSQDRPREQYF.

In this sample, this clonotype turned up a few times. The chain couples TRBV12-3 or TRBV12-4 to TRBJ2-5; 15 nucleotides match TRBD2. The CDR3 covers 16 residues. J was trimmed by 7 bases and V by 8 bases; bases with no gene match: 11. CDR3 protein: CASGIGTSGRSGTQYF. The CDR3 coding sequence is TGTGCCAGCGGGATTGGGACTAGCGGGAGGTCCGGGACCCAGTACTTC.

This clonotype was counted many times. The J gene is TRBJ2-3, the V gene TRBV29-1; D assignment may be TRBD1 or TRBD2 (6 bases each). This CDR3 is 14 amino acids long. V dropped 5 bases and J dropped 0 bases, with 12 bases sitting between them. Per germline, CDR1 SQVTM and CDR2 ANQGSEA. Here the CDR3 reads CSVSGGASTDTQYF. The CDR3 bases are TGCAGCGTTTCCGGGGGCGCGAGCACAGATACGCAGTATTTT.

V gene TRBV4-1 combines with J gene TRBJ2-3; D possibly uses TRBD1 or TRBD2 (5 bases each). The CDR3 has 18 amino acids. V dropped 0 bases and J dropped 5 bases, with 21 bases sitting between them. Germline V gives CDR1 MGHRA, CDR2 YSYEKL. The CDR3 is CASSQEIFFNGAKDTQYF. For the CDR3, the DNA is TGCGCCAGCAGCCAAGAAATTTTCTTCAACGGGGCGAAAGATACGCAGTATTTT.

The chain uses TRBV7-9 and TRBJ2-7; TRBD2 might be the D (5 bases). The CDR3 extends over 17 amino acids. Trimming removed 5 bases at V and 3 bases at J, with 23 bases between. Germline CDR1 and CDR2: SEHNR and FQNEAQ (reference sequence). In DNA form, the CDR3 reads TGTGCCAGCAGCCTAGACTACGGACCCAAAACACGCTACGAGCAGTACGTC. Translation gives CASSLDYGPKTRYEQYV.

As to this clonotype: A much larger clone differs from this one at a single base, so this may be a read error. The rearrangement joins TRBV12-3 or TRBV12-4 to TRBJ1-2; D is undetermined. The CDR3 extends over 11 amino acids. Deletions cut 6 bases from V and 6 bases from J, with 8 bases between. As DNA, the CDR3 is TGTGCCAGCAGGATTAGAAATGGCTACACCTTC. Translated, it gives CASRIRNGYTF.

This clonotype was counted between two and nine times. The junction departs from the called germline gene at one end, perhaps through a read error. J is TRBJ1-5 and V is TRBV12-3 or TRBV12-4, with D possibly matching TRBD1 (5 bases). The CDR3 has 14 residues. Here the CDR3 reads CASSSLGTHQSQHF. CDR3 nucleotide sequence: TGTGCCAGCAGTTCCCTTGGGACCCATCAGTCCCAGCATTTT.

The sample holds a few counts of this clonotype. The chain couples TRBV5-6 to TRBJ2-1; D is ambiguous. There are 11 residues in the CDR3. The V and J ends lost 7 bases and 8 bases respectively, with 10 bases between them. Germline CDR1 SGHDT, CDR2 YYEEEE. The CDR3 region is CASRVGYEQFF. CDR3 nucleotide sequence: TGTGCCAGCCGAGTGGGCTATGAGCAGTTCTTC.

The chain links TRBV28 to TRBJ2-3; TRBD2 might be the D (6 bases). This CDR3 has 15 amino acids. In germline, CDR1 is MDHEN, CDR2 SYDVKM. V dropped 5 bases and J dropped 6 bases, with 18 bases sitting between them. CDR3 DNA sequence: TGTGCCAGCAGTGTCCGACTAGGGTCTTTCGATACGCAGTATTTT. It specifies CASSVRLGSFDTQYF. Full variable domain (outside the CDR3, taken from reference TRBV28 and TRBJ2-3): DVKVTQSSRYLVKRTGEKVFLECVQDMDHENMFWYRQDPGLGLRLIYFSYDVKMKEKGDIPEGYSVSREKKERFSLILESASTNQTSMYLCASSVRLGSFDTQYFGPGTRLTVL.

This clonotype has just a few counts. The genes are TRBV4-2 and TRBJ2-2; D is unclear. The CDR3 contains 14 residues. The germline V gene encodes CDR1 LGHNA and CDR2 YNFKEQ. V was clipped by 0 bases and J by 1 base, with 3 bases between them. As DNA, the CDR3 is TGTGCCAGCAGCCAAGACCAGAACACCGGGGAGCTGTTTTTT. Translated: CASSQDQNTGELFF.

The V gene is TRBV10-2, the J gene TRBJ2-3; 7 bases fit TRBD1. This CDR3 has 15 amino acids. Germline assignment: CDR1 WSHSY and CDR2 SAAADI. Losses at the gene ends were 8 bases for V and 5 bases for J; bases not matched to a gene: 13. The CDR3 DNA follows: TGCGCCAGCCGCCGGGGACAGCCCCAAGGAGATACGCAGTATTTT. Residues: CASRRGQPQGDTQYF.

This clonotype was seen a handful of times. This rearrangement joins TRBV5-1 to TRBJ1-1; 7 bases match TRBD1. J gave up 3 bases and V 0 bases, and 8 bases lay outside the gene matches. This CDR3 comprises 16 residues. In germline, CDR1 is SGHRS, CDR2 YFSETQ. CDR3 in DNA: TGCGCCAGCAGCTTGGAAGGGGGCCGAGGCTACACTGAAGCTTTCTTT. Encoded protein: CASSLEGGRGYTEAFF.

The chain employs TRBV4-1 and TRBJ2-1; D remains unclear. V gave up 0 bases and J gave up 9 bases, with 18 bases separating them. Germline V gives CDR1 MGHRA, CDR2 YSYEKL. This CDR3 has 16 amino acids. DNA for the CDR3: TGCGCCAGCAGCCAAGATAACTGGGCTGGAATCTCTGAGCAGTTCTTC. Translated, it gives CASSQDNWAGISEQFF.

This chain joins TRBV10-3 and TRBJ2-5; 13 bases fit TRBD2. The CDR3 contains 19 residues. The ends lost 4 bases at V and 1 base at J; junction bases unmatched: 12. CDR1 ENHRY and CDR2 SYGVKD come from the germline V gene. CDR3 amino acids: CAISAPVGTSGDLQETQYF. The CDR3 DNA sequence: TGTGCCATCAGTGCCCCAGTCGGGACTAGCGGGGACCTCCAAGAGACCCAGTACTTC.

The chain has TRBV3-1 and TRBJ2-3; TRBD1 agrees at 7 bases. The J segment lost 4 bases and the V segment lost 4 bases, leaving 5 bases of the junction unmatched. CDR3 size: 14 residues. The germline CDR1 and CDR2 sequences are LGHDT and YNNKEL (reference sequence). CDR3 in amino acids: CASSRKGAADTQYF. CDR3 coding DNA: TGTGCCAGCAGCCGGAAGGGGGCCGCAGATACGCAGTATTTT.

The chain recombines TRBV7-9 with TRBJ1-1, with D tentatively TRBD1 (6 bases). V was shortened by 4 bases and J by 10 bases, with 19 bases between the two germline ends. CDR3 size: 14 residues. Germline assignment: CDR1 SEHNR and CDR2 FQNEAQ (reference sequence). CDR3 sequence reads: CASSSSAAGAGAFF. For the CDR3, the DNA is TGTGCCAGCAGCTCCTCCGCCGCAGGGGCTGGAGCTTTCTTT.

This clonotype has a handful of counts. The chain carries TRBV7-8 and TRBJ1-5, with D maybe TRBD1 (6 bases). Germline V gene data show CDR1 as SGHVS and CDR2 as FQNEAQ. The CDR3 totals 15 residues. The V gene lost 3 bases and the J gene lost 0 bases, with 9 bases spanning the gap. CDR3 DNA: TGTGCCAGCAGCTTTGGGGGCTATAGCAATCAGCCCCAGCATTTT. As protein: CASSFGGYSNQPQHF.

The chain has TRBV29-1 and TRBJ2-7; D could derive from TRBD1 or TRBD2 (6 bases each). Looked up from germline, CDR1 is SQVTM and CDR2 is ANQGSEA. The CDR3 consists of 12 residues. V lost 8 bases to trimming and J lost 0 bases, with 11 bases between them. CDR3 sequence reads: CSPGASSYEQYV. CDR3 nucleotides: TGCAGCCCGGGGGCGAGCTCCTACGAGCAGTACGTC.

The chain has TRBV12-3 or TRBV12-4 and TRBJ2-3, with TRBD2 matching 7 bases. V was clipped by 2 bases and J by 0 bases; unmatched bases: 8. The CDR3 sequence is 17 residues long. CDR3 DNA sequence: TGTGCCAGCAGTTTAAGGCCTAGCGGACCTAGCACAGATACGCAGTATTTT. It translates to CASSLRPSGPSTDTQYF.